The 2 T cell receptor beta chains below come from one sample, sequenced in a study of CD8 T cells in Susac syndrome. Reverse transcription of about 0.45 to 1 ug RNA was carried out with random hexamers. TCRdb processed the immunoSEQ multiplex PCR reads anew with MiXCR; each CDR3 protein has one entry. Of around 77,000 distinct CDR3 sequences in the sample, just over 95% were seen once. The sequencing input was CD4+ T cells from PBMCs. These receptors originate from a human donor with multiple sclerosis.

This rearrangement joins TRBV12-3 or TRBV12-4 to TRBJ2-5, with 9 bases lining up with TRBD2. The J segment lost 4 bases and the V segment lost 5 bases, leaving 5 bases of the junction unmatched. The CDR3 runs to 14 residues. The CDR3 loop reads CASSGTSLGETQYF. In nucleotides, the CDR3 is TGTGCCAGCAGTGGGACTAGCCTGGGAGAGACCCAGTACTTC.

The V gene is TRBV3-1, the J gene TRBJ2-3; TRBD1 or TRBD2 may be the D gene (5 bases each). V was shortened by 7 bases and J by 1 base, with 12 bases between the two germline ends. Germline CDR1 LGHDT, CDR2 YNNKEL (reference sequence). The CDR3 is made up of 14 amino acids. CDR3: CASTGRLGTDTQYF. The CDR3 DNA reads TGTGCCAGCACGGGGCGCCTGGGCACAGATACGCAGTATTTT.